This T cell receptor (beta chain) was sequenced during a study of technical replicates of blood from a handful of donors. V dropped 4 bases and J dropped 5; count of bases not matched to a gene: 9. The CDR3 is 16 residues long. Germline lookup yields CDR1 SGHRS and CDR2 YFSETQ. Profiling relied on immunoSEQ multiplex PCR, and the TCRdb table lists in-frame clones only, not all of them. Found here are roughly 80,000 clones, about 92% of them singletons; the top ten hold 0.2% to 0.25%. This sequence was found in a human donor in good health. The chain joins TRBV5-1 to TRBJ1-4, with 9 bases that match TRBD1. The sample consisted of T cells isolated from PBMCs. The CDR3 sequence is CASSPGDRASNEKLFF. CDR3 sequence (DNA): TGCGCCAGCAGCCCGGGGGACAGGGCGTCGAATGAAAAACTGTTTTTT.